This T cell receptor beta chain appears in the sequencing data of a study of shared clonotypes between healthy human individuals. About the study: In total, the donors were a couple of women and a few men aged 18 to 49.

Sequenced by immunoSEQ multiplex PCR; TCRdb stores in-frame clones only, minus some. This sample has over 2 million clones, with roughly 92% found just once. The sequence derives from a man younger than 35 in good health. Some clones in this sample may be carry-over from other donors' samples. Source material: naive CD4+ T cells from PBMCs. Subset reported: CD45RA+ positively selected.

CDR3 bases: TGTGCCAGCAGTGTTGTAGGGGACACTGAAGCTTTCTTT. Protein product: CASSVVGDTEAFF. This chain uses TRBV6-1 with TRBJ1-1, with a weak D call TRBD1 (5 bases). The germline V gene encodes CDR1 MNHNS and CDR2 SASEGT. V gave up 4 bases and J gave up 3 bases, with 9 bases separating them. The CDR3 has 13 amino acids.